This is a list of T cell receptor beta chains from one sample in a study of blood T cell repertoires in COVID-19. This table comes from immunoSEQ multiplex PCR, and its TCRdb copy is limited to in-frame clones, with some not included. The table includes 85,000 to 100,000 clones, about 78% detected once. Sequencing used peripheral blood. The receptors derive from a man aged 45-60 years who had recovered from COVID-19. Both conserved end residues are part of each CDR3. A D gene is named only where the DNA matches it firmly. The size entry is marked missing in some rows and otherwise reads once, few, many or a size class.

clone size	CDR3 length	J gene	V gene	D gene	CDR3 DNA	CDR3 protein
.	16	TRBJ2-3	TRBV7-9	TRBD2	TGTGCCAGCCTACTCAAGGGACTAGCTAGCACAGATACGCAGTATTTT	CASLLKGLASTDTQYF
.	14	TRBJ2-7	TRBV9	TRBD2	TGTGCCAGCAGCTCTTCGACTAGCTCCCTATCCCAGTACTTC	CASSSSTSSLSQYF
once	15	TRBJ2-1	TRBV3-1/TRBV3-2	TRBD2	TGTGCCAGCAGCCATGGTAGCGGGGGATGGTATGAGCAGTTCTTC	CASSHGSGGWYEQFF
.	15	TRBJ2-7	TRBV9	.	TGTGCCAGCAGCGCCTTAACAGGGCCCCCCGCCGAGCAGTACTTC	CASSALTGPPAEQYF
.	18	TRBJ1-3	TRBV15	.	TGTGCCACCAGGTTACCGGGACTGTCAGTCCCCTCTGGAAACACCATATATTTT	CATRLPGLSVPSGNTIYF
.	12	TRBJ2-7	TRBV2	.	TGTGCCGGCAGACTAGTTGTTGGCGAGCAGTACTTC	CAGRLVVGEQYF
.	13	TRBJ1-1	TRBV6-6	TRBD1	TGTGCCAGCAGTTACGGATTGACAGGGCCAGCTTTCTTT	CASSYGLTGPAFF
.	16	TRBJ2-2	TRBV4-1	TRBD1	TGCGCCAGCAGCCAAGGTCCTTCAGGGGGCTCCGGGGAGCTGTTTTTT	CASSQGPSGGSGELFF
.	15	TRBJ2-7	TRBV5-5	TRBD1	TGTGCCAGCAGCGGGGGACAGGGGCCTTCCTACGAGCAGTACTTC	CASSGGQGPSYEQYF
.	15	TRBJ2-1	TRBV3-1/TRBV3-2	.	TGTGCCAGCAGCCGGAGAGGGACAAACTACAATGAGCAGTTCTTC	CASSRRGTNYNEQFF
.	15	TRBJ1-6	TRBV5-6	.	TGTGCCAGCACCGAGCTTTCCACGGATAATTCACCCCTCCACTTT	CASTELSTDNSPLHF
.	15	TRBJ1-6	TRBV18	TRBD1	TGTGCCAGCTCACCATCGGGACAGGGTAATTCACCCCTCCACTTT	CASSPSGQGNSPLHF
.	16	TRBJ1-5	TRBV27	.	TGTGCCAGCAGTGTAGACAGGCAGAATAGCAATCAGCCCCAGCATTTT	CASSVDRQNSNQPQHF
many	14	TRBJ1-5	TRBV6-5	TRBD1	TGTGCCAGCAGTCCCCGGTCCTCTACAGGGGCCCAGCATTTT	CASSPRSSTGAQHF
.	13	TRBJ2-5	TRBV28	.	TGTGCCAGCACCAAAGGGGATTTTGGGACCCAGTACTTC	CASTKGDFGTQYF
few	15	TRBJ2-2	TRBV5-1	.	TGCGCCAGCAGCTTGTTACTATCGGGCACCGGGGAGCTGTTTTTT	CASSLLLSGTGELFF
.	14	TRBJ2-1	TRBV29-1	.	TGCAGCGTCCGGACAGCCGGCTCCTCTAATGAGCAGTTCTTC	CSVRTAGSSNEQFF
.	15	TRBJ2-5	TRBV10-3	.	TGTGCCATCAGTGATCGACTAGAAGCAGGAGAGACCCAGTACTTC	CAISDRLEAGETQYF
.	14	TRBJ1-3	TRBV6-5	.	TGTGCCAGCAAAGCGAGACCCTCTGGAAACACCATATATTTT	CASKARPSGNTIYF
.	13	TRBJ1-1	TRBV27	.	TGTGCCAGCAGTTTAAACAGGAACACTGAAGCTTTCTTT	CASSLNRNTEAFF
.	16	TRBJ2-5	TRBV7-6	TRBD2	TGTGCCAGCAGCTTAACTAGCGGGGGGCCCAGAGAGACCCAGTACTTC	CASSLTSGGPRETQYF
.	15	TRBJ1-2	TRBV28	.	TGTGCCAGCAGTCCGCCAGACAGGACCTTTAATGGCTACACCTTC	CASSPPDRTFNGYTF
once	11	TRBJ1-2	TRBV20-1	.	TGCAGTGCCGGGGGGCTCCCTGGCTACACCTTC	CSAGGLPGYTF
.	16	TRBJ1-4	TRBV9	.	TGTGCCAGCAGCGTCAACAGGGAGAGAGGAGCTGAAAAACTGTTTTTT	CASSVNRERGAEKLFF
few	13	TRBJ1-4	TRBV19	TRBD1	TGTGCCAGTAGAGCGGACAGGGTCGGAAAACTGTTTTTT	CASRADRVGKLFF
.	14	TRBJ2-3	TRBV28	.	TGTGCCAGCAGTTTAACAGGTGTCCAAGATACGCAGTATTTT	CASSLTGVQDTQYF